This TCR beta chain is drawn from a study of cytomegalovirus exposure and HLA in healthy donors. The CDR3 sequence is 15 residues long. V was cut by 6 bases and J by 2 bases, with 11 bases left in between. Germline CDR1 reads SGHAT; CDR2 reads FQNNGV. PCR employed 60 Vbeta and 13 Jbeta primers. Clones were read by immunoSEQ multiplex PCR, and TCRdb kept only the in-frame ones, dropping some. This sample yields about 150,000 clones, of which about four fifths are seen a single time; 4% to 6% belongs to the top ten. The sample consisted of PBMCs. This rearrangement joins TRBV11-2 to TRBJ1-6; D ambiguous. The sequence came from a man aged 18 to 35 in good health and CMV-seronegative. CDR3: CASSSSGTYNSPLHF. CDR3 coding DNA: TGTGCCAGCAGTTCCTCCGGGACCTATAATTCACCCCTCCACTTT.